This T cell receptor beta chain was identified in a study of shared clonotypes between healthy human individuals (TCRdb year 2020). About the investigation overall: Three men and two women, aged 18 to 49 years, made up the cohort. To estimate repertoire size and how much clonotype sharing occurs between individuals, the study deeply sequenced the blood TCR repertoires of 5 or 6 healthy adults. Leukapheresis yielded between about 0.9 and 9.5 billion PBMCs per donor. For each donor, three plates each were used for CD4 naive and CD4 memory, two plates were used for CD8 naive, and one plate was used for CD8 memory. Different laboratories and diverse techniques were used to prepare libraries and sequence TCR repertoires, to increase sequencing depth and limit assay-specific biases. The investigation overall reported the following: Based on pairwise subsampling, the degree of clonotype sharing among donors was expected to be affected by sequencing depth. When several donors were compared, the shared fraction of clonotypes was 5% to 6.5% for naive CD4, around 3.6% for naive CD8, more than 2% for memory CD4, and 0.3% to 0.5% for memory CD8. Sampling was restricted to blood, and TCR repertoires in tissue are likely to differ from TCR repertoires in blood. Because the study included a small number of donors, the genetic and exposure-history diversity represented was limited. Estimated clonotype richness was generally larger for naive than for memory subsets. Higher generation probabilities were observed for clonotypes shared by all four sorted-subset donors than for non-shared clonotypes. Even with the large sequencing depth, rarefaction of the sorted-subset datasets indicated that sequencing was incomplete.

Note on this clone: Its antigen remains unidentified. No per-base quality is available; no much larger clone lies one base away.

The donors were healthy, HIV-negative adults with no recently reported acute infections or vaccinations. Only Caucasian adults living in Nashville, Tennessee, USA were represented among the donors. Magnetic negative selection was used to enrich CD4+ T cells, after which naive cells were positively selected on CD45RA and the negative fraction became the memory subset. After blood collection by leukapheresis, PBMCs were isolated using Ficoll-Histopaque density gradient centrifugation and then cryopreserved in the vapor phase of liquid nitrogen. Analytical flow cytometry was used to check the purity and quantity of every magnetically sorted T cell population. Genomic DNA was isolated from every sorted fraction and measured by UV absorbance on a Nanodrop 2000c. TCR CDR3 regions were amplified from genomic DNA by multiplex PCR using the deep immunoSEQ assay. Extracted genomic DNA from each cell subset was spread evenly across all wells of several immunoSEQ 96-well plates, with each plate serving as a replicate. Each replicate PCR for sorted subsets received 200 ng genomic DNA, equal to roughly 30,000 T cell genomes. The purified libraries were quantified using a Qubit 3.0 fluorometer, sized with a Bioanalyzer 2100, and then quantified again using the KAPA Library Quantification kit. Every immunoSEQ 96-well plate was sequenced on a dedicated single-read 150-cycle Illumina NextSeq 550 flow cell. In the source study's methods: Because only junctional sequences without quality scores were contained in the immunoSEQ output, filtering matching that applied to full-length reads could not be performed. Sequences were annotated with PyIR, a Python wrapper for IgBLAST v1.9, using IMGT germline references to assign V/J genes and CDR3. Reads with weak V/J assignments (E-value above 1e-6), missing CDR3, stop codons, out-of-frame junctions, or ambiguous translated residues were removed. V3J clonotypes were defined as sequences sharing the same inferred V gene, J gene, and CDR3 amino acid sequence. The percentage overlap between two repertoires was calculated by dividing the number of shared unique clonotypes by the size of the smaller repertoire. Repertoire richness was assessed with RTK rarefaction, the Chao1 estimator, and Recon v2.1 estimates of unobserved clonotypes. OLGA was used to compute generation probabilities for all TCRbeta clonotypes that the gDNA method yielded from a few donors. The clones in this table, taken by TCRdb from immuneACCESS, are in-frame only. Not every clone is retained; where verified, under half of the shortfall comes from an unresolved V gene, and the cause of the rest is unknown. The V and J calls and clone size are taken from that table; D and trimming were inferred from the DNA. Here the sample has about 2.5 million clones; 85% to 95% occur a single time. The ten largest clones add up to more than 0.35% of the sample.

V loses 5 bases, J loses 8 bases, and the germline ends lie 18 bases apart. The cysteine opens and the phenylalanine closes a CDR3 of 14 amino acids. Only CDR3 DNA is held: 42 bases, read in frame from base 1. The germline V gene provides CDR1 ENHRY and CDR2 SYGVKD. Sequencing was done on a sample of naive CD4+ T cells from PBMCs. The sample's cell subset or site, from its label and the paper: CD45RA+ positively selected. The chain uses TRBV10-3 and TRBJ1-1; matching of 6 bases hints at TRBD1 as the D gene. The sequence was obtained from a man between 18 and 29 years old in good health. Some clones in this sample may be carry-over from other donors' samples. The nucleotide sequence reads as follows: TGTGCCATCAGTCACGAGTCCGGGGGCACGGAAGCTTTCTTT. This yields the protein CAISHESGGTEAFF.